These 4 T cell receptor beta chains were all obtained from the same sample, sequenced in a study of CD8+ T cells in alopecia areata. Documented treatment: oral pan-JAK inhibitor, 5-10 mg twice daily. RNA extraction and reverse transcription yielded cDNA as sequencing template. The table came from immunoSEQ multiplex PCR; TCRdb's copy has only in-frame clones and leaves some out. The sample includes about 200,000 clones, roughly 60% of them seen just once. The sample in question was CD4+ T cells sorted from blood, obtained at week 24, from a patient treated with tofacitinib. The receptors stem from a human donor with alopecia areata.

The J gene is TRBJ2-5, the V gene TRBV6-6; 11 bases align to TRBD2. Germline V gives CDR1 MNHNY, CDR2 SVGAGI (reference sequence). The J segment lost 5 bases and the V segment lost 10 bases, leaving 9 bases of the junction unmatched. The CDR3 contains 14 residues. CDR3 nucleotides: TGTGCCACGACCGGGACTAGCGGCGTCGAGACCCAGTACTTC. Its protein product is CATTGTSGVETQYF.

This chain uses TRBV6-5 with TRBJ1-6; D not certain. V was clipped by 0 bases and J by 10 bases, with 10 bases between them. Germline V gives CDR1 MNHEY, CDR2 SVGAGI. The CDR3 is 14 amino acids. The chain's CDR3 is CASSYSGSPSPLHF. CDR3 coding DNA: TGTGCCAGCAGTTACTCTGGCAGCCCATCACCCCTCCACTTT.

This clone was counted between two and nine times. V gene TRBV28 combines with J gene TRBJ1-5, with 7 bases that match TRBD1. The CDR3 contains 14 residues. V lost 4 bases to trimming and J lost 4 bases; unmatched junction nucleotides: 4. Germline CDR1 MDHEN, CDR2 SYDVKM. The CDR3 DNA follows: TGTGCCAGCAGTTACCACAGGGGAAATCAGCCCCAGCATTTT. Protein sequence: CASSYHRGNQPQHF.

The chain couples TRBV5-6 to TRBJ1-1; D is possibly TRBD1 (5 bases). Trimming stripped 1 base from V and 3 bases from J, with 16 bases between. The CDR3 is 16 residues long. Germline lookup yields CDR1 SGHDT and CDR2 YYEEEE. CDR3 loop: CASSLWVGGTDTEAFF. As DNA, the CDR3 is TGTGCCAGCAGCTTGTGGGTGGGAGGGACGGACACTGAAGCTTTCTTT.